This T cell receptor beta chain appears in the sequencing data of a study of T cell responses to AZD1222 COVID-19 vaccine (dated by TCRdb to about 2021). With regard to the full study: AZD1222 recipients given second doses at about 4 weeks or at about 12 weeks were pooled, since spike-specific TCR depth and breadth were not found to differ between the two schedules. TCR sequencing was performed for 230 to 250 trial participants, of whom around 200 were given two doses of AZD1222 and 26 were given two doses of MenACWY control vaccine. Trial participants were enrolled by age into subgroups of 18-55, 56-69 and 70-plus years, and around 150, 28 and 57 TCR-sequenced participants, respectively, were included in these subgroups.

A word on this clone: Its recognized antigen is unknown. One base away there is no much larger clone; base qualities are not given.

Trimming takes 2 bases off V and 5 bases off J; junction bases not matched to a gene: 14. The CDR3, from cysteine to phenylalanine, totals 18 residues. Just the 54-base CDR3 DNA is kept, in frame starting at base 1. Sequences SGHNT (CDR1) and YENEEA (CDR2) are obtained from the germline V gene. The CDR3 regions of human TCRbeta chains were analyzed by immunosequencing. The paper's data handling went like this. TCRs in the repertoires were compared against a reference library of SARS-CoV-2-specific TCRs that had been generated with the MIRA antigen-specificity platform. Breadth was defined as the fraction of unique TCRs that were SARS-CoV-2-associated. Depth was defined as the fraction of total T cells that were SARS-CoV-2-associated. Using the MIRA data, each spike-specific TCR was mapped to the spike region that the TCR reacts to and placed in a CD4 or CD8 class. Log10-transformed breadth and depth values were compared by one-way ANOVA with Sidak's multiple comparisons tests. The clones in this table, taken by TCRdb from immuneACCESS, are in-frame only. Not every clone is retained; where verified, under half of the shortfall comes from an unresolved V gene, and the cause of the rest is unknown. V, J and clone size derive from that table, while D and trimming were established from the DNA sequence. This sample gives approximately 160,000 clones in total; more than 85% of them show up just once. About 1% of the sample is held by the ten biggest clonotypes.

The paper's findings and limits, for the study overall: Reportedly, close to half of the unique spike-specific TCRs recognized epitopes lying outside the regions that are mutated in the B.1.351 and B.1.1.7 variants. The whole spike protein was spanned by vaccine-associated CD4 TCRs, and dominant responses were seen in regions 160-218 and 743-854. The 56-69-year group was small, and its depth increase did not reach significance, likely because of low power. Conclusions about previously exposed vaccinees are limited because only six or seven AZD1222 recipients were SARS-CoV-2 seropositive at baseline. Spike-specific TCR breadth and depth rose significantly after two AZD1222 doses compared with day 0 and with MenACWY recipients. Participants were mostly white British and included more females than males, and it was suggested by the authors that clonal diversity may have been underestimated. Because no day 14 peak-response samples were available, repertoires were characterized only after the peak T cell response.

What this sample's time point label stands for: baseline before first vaccination. Samples from vaccinated people were obtained from the UK trials COV001 and COV002, which included a single-blind randomized controlled phase 2/3 trial of AZD1222 (ChAdOx1 nCoV-19) in healthy adults. For TCRbeta chain sequencing, PBMC samples were collected from trial participants at day 0 and at day 28 after the second dose. The source is an adult in good health. The rearranged chain carries TRBV11-3 and TRBJ1-2; the junction holds 10 bases that match TRBD1. Here the sequenced sample was peripheral blood, taken on day 0 of AZD1222 vaccination. The nucleotide sequence reads TGTGCCAGCAGCTTATCCGGGTCGGGGACAGGGGAAGAGTATGGCTACACCTTC. It is translated as CASSLSGSGTGEEYGYTF.